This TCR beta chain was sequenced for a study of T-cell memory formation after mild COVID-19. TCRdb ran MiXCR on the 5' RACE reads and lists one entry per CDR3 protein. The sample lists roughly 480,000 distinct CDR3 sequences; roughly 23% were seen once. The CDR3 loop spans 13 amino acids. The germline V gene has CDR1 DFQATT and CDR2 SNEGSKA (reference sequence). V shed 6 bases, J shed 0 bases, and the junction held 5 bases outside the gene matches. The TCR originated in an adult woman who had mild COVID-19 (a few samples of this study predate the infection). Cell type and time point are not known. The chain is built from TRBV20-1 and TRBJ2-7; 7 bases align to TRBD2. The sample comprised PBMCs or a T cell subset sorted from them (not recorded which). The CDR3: CSARSGNSYEQYF. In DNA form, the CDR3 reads TGCAGTGCCCGCAGCGGGAACTCCTACGAGCAGTACTTC.